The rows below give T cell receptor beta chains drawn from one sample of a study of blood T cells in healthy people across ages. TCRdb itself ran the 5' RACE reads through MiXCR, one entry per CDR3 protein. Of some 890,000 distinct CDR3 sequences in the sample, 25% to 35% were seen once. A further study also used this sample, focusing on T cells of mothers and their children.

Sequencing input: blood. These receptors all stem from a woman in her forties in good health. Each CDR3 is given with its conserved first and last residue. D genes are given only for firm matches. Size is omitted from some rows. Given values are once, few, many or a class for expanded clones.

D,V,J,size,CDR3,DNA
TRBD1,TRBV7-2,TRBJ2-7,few,CASSSPGQGTREQYF,TGTGCCAGCAGCTCACCGGGACAGGGGACTCGCGAGCAGTACTTC
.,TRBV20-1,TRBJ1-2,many,CSARDLGNYGYTF,TGCAGTGCTAGAGATCTAGGGAACTATGGCTACACCTTC
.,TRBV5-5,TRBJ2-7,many,CASSLALSGGSEQYF,TGTGCCAGCAGCTTGGCTCTGTCCGGGGGCTCCGAGCAGTACTTC
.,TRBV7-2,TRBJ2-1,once,CASSPGLSKDNEQFF,TGTGCCAGCAGCCCGGGACTTAGCAAGGACAATGAGCAGTTCTTC
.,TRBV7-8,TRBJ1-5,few,CASSLETVSNQPQHF,TGTGCCAGCAGCTTGGAGACAGTGAGCAATCAGCCCCAGCATTTT
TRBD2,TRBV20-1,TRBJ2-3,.,CSASKASGGPDTQYF,TGCAGTGCTAGTAAGGCTAGCGGGGGTCCAGATACGCAGTATTTT
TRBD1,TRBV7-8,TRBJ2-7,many,CASGLIQGANEQYF,TGTGCCAGCGGCCTTATTCAGGGGGCGAACGAGCAGTACTTC
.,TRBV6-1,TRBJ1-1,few,CASLRDRDPTEAFF,TGTGCCAGCCTAAGGGACCGTGATCCTACTGAAGCTTTCTTT
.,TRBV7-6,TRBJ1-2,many,CASSSRQTNYGYTF,TGTGCCAGCAGCTCACGACAGACCAACTATGGCTACACCTTC
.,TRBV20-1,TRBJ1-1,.,CSARENTEAFF,TGCAGTGCTAGAGAAAACACTGAAGCTTTCTTT
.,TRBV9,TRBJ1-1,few,CASSVSAGDTEAFF,TGTGCCAGCAGCGTATCCGCCGGGGACACTGAAGCTTTCTTT
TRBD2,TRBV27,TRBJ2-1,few,CASSLTGLAGGQFYNEQFF,TGTGCCAGCAGTTTAACAGGACTAGCGGGGGGGCAGTTTTACAATGAGCAGTTCTTC
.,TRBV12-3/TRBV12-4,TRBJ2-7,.,CASSPRLRQISYEQYF,TGTGCCAGCAGTCCGCGTCTGCGACAAATCTCCTACGAGCAGTACTTC
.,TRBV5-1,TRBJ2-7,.,CASSYDRPYEQYF,TGCGCCAGCAGCTACGACAGGCCCTACGAGCAGTACTTC
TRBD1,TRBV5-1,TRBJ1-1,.,CASRSDRGEAFF,TGCGCCAGCAGGTCCGACAGGGGTGAAGCTTTCTTT
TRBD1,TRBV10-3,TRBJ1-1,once,CAISTGGSGNTEAFF,TGTGCCATCAGTACAGGGGGGTCGGGCAACACTGAAGCTTTCTTT
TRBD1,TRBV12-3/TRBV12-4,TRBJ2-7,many,CASSPDRVSHEQYF,TGTGCCAGCAGTCCTGACAGGGTATCCCACGAGCAGTACTTC
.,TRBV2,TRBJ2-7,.,CASQVPGDTYEQYF,TGTGCCAGCCAAGTCCCCGGGGACACCTACGAGCAGTACTTC
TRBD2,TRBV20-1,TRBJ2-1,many,CSAREGGVLYNEQFF,TGCAGTGCTAGAGAGGGGGGGGTTCTCTACAATGAGCAGTTCTTC
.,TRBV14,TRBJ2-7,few,CASSYLGGGYEQYF,TGTGCCAGCAGCTATCTAGGGGGGGGCTACGAGCAGTACTTC
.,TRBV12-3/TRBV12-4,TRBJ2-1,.,CASSLMGNNEQFF,TGTGCCAGCAGTTTAATGGGTAACAATGAGCAGTTCTTC
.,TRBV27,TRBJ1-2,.,CASSFGGGIRTLNYGYTF,TGTGCCAGCAGTTTTGGAGGGGGGATTCGAACGCTTAACTATGGCTACACCTTC
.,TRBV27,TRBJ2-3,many,CASSTRDTQYF,TGTGCCAGCAGCACTAGAGATACGCAGTATTTT
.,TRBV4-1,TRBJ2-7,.,CASSLPGEGEQYF,TGCGCCAGCAGCCTCCCCGGTGAAGGGGAGCAGTACTTC
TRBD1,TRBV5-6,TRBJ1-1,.,CASSGRTGGAEAFF,TGTGCCAGCAGCGGGAGAACAGGGGGTGCCGAAGCTTTCTTT
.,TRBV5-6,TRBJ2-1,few,CASSFRRGEFF,TGTGCCAGCAGCTTTCGGAGAGGGGAGTTCTTC
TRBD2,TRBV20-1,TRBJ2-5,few,CSAKRGGRETQYF,TGCAGTGCCAAGCGGGGGGGCCGTGAGACCCAGTACTTC
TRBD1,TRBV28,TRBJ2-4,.,CAINPGQGSVQYF,TGTGCCATTAACCCGGGACAGGGAAGTGTGCAGTACTTC
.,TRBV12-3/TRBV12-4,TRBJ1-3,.,CASSSSGNTRYF,TGTGCCAGCAGTTCCTCTGGAAACACCAGATATTTT
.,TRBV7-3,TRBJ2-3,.,CASSIGGSADTQYF,TGTGCCAGCAGCATAGGGGGATCGGCAGATACGCAGTATTTT
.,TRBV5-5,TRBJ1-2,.,CASSLDSWRPGYGYTF,TGTGCCAGCAGCTTGGATTCGTGGAGGCCTGGCTATGGCTACACCTTC
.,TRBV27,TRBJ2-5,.,CASSTLGGGVQETQYF,TGTGCCAGCAGTACCCTGGGGGGTGGTGTTCAAGAGACCCAGTACTTC
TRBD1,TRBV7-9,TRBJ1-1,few,CASSPTGRGRDTEAFF,TGTGCCAGCAGCCCTACGGGGAGGGGGCGAGACACTGAAGCTTTCTTT
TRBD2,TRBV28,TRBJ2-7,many,CASSSSSGGAYEQYF,TGTGCCAGCAGCTCCTCTAGCGGGGGGGCTTACGAGCAGTACTTC
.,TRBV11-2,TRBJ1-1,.,CASSLGGVEAFF,TGTGCCAGCAGCTTAGGGGGGGTTGAAGCTTTCTTT
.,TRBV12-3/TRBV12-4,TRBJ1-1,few,CASTQALDAFF,TGTGCCAGCACTCAGGCCCTCGACGCTTTCTTT
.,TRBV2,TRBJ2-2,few,CASINNQITGELFF,TGTGCCAGCATCAACAACCAAATCACCGGGGAGCTGTTTTTT
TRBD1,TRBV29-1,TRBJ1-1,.,CSLNRGLVNTEAFF,TGCAGCCTAAACAGGGGATTGGTGAACACTGAAGCTTTCTTT
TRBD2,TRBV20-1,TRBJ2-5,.,CSARTSGGDFEETQYF,TGCAGTGCCAGGACTAGCGGGGGGGATTTCGAAGAGACCCAGTACTTC
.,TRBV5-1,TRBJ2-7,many,CASSLEQATTSYEQYF,TGCGCCAGCAGCTTGGAACAGGCTACTACCTCCTACGAGCAGTACTTC
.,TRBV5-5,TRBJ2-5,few,CTSTSNRKETQYF,TGTACCAGCACCTCCAACCGCAAGGAGACCCAGTACTTC
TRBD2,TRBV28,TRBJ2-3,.,CASKGGSASTDTQYF,TGTGCCAGCAAAGGCGGGAGCGCTAGCACAGATACGCAGTATTTT
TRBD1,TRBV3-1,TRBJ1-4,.,CASSQGDSRLTNEKLFF,TGTGCCAGCAGCCAAGGGGACAGCCGTTTGACTAATGAAAAACTGTTTTTT